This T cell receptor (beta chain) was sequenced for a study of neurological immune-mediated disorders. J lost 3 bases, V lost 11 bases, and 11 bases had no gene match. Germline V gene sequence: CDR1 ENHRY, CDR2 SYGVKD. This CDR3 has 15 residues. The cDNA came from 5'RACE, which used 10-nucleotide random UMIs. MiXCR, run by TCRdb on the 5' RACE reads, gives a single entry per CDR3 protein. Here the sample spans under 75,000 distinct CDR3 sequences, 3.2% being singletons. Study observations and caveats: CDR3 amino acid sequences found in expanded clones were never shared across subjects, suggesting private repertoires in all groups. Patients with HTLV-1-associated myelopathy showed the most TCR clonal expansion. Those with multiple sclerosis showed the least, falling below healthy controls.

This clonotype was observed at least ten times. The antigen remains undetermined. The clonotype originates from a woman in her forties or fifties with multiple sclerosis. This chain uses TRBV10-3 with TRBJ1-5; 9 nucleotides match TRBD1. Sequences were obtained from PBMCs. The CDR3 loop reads CASSRDRAPNQPQHF. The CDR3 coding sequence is TGTGCCTCGTCCCGGGACAGGGCCCCCAATCAGCCCCAGCATTTT.